This TCR beta chain was sequenced during a study of early T cells in non-severe SARS-CoV-2 infection. Study background: The chains were unpaired, and the sequenced material was bulk RNA from unsorted whole blood. Study-level findings and limits: Matching against VDJdb likely underestimated virus-specific expansions, favoring anti-spike CD8.

In this sample, this clonotype turned up many times. Its antigen remains unknown. Germline-derived CDR1 and CDR2 are LNHDA and SQIVND (reference sequence). The CDR3 totals 14 residues. J gave up 0 bases and V 10 bases, and 7 bases lay outside the gene matches. The protocol attached unique molecular identifiers to individual cDNA molecules. In TCRdb, the 5' RACE reads were re-called with MiXCR into one record per CDR3 protein. The sample has about 33,000 distinct CDR3 sequences, about 7% seen once. This TCR derives from an adult who was a healthcare worker with PCR-confirmed SARS-CoV-2 infection or an uninfected control (not recorded which). The source material was whole blood. This chain links TRBV19 with TRBJ2-3, with 7 bases fitting TRBD2. The CDR3, as DNA: TGTGCCACCGTAAGGCGGGGGAGCACAGATACGCAGTATTTT. As protein: CATVRRGSTDTQYF.